These 30 T cell receptor beta chains were all obtained from the same sample, sequenced in a study of yellow fever vaccine responses in identical twins listed by TCRdb under 2018. Libraries were built with RT-PCR. Sequenced on an Illumina HiSeq 2500. The raw public data were reprocessed by TCRdb itself: fastp quality trimming at Q25, MiXCR clonotype calling, in-frame beta chains only. For every CDR3 protein sequence, its rows merge into one entry that carries the most common genes and DNA. Across this sample there are about 2,300 distinct CDR3 sequences, with around four fifths seen only once. The ten largest clones capture approximately 4.2% of the sample. The source material was T cells from blood (PBMCs), unsorted or a sorted subset (not recorded which), sampled before or after yellow fever vaccination (not recorded which). The receptors derive from a woman aged 18 to 35 who received the yellow fever vaccine. Donor details come from another sample of the same person, matched by shared clones.

This chain joins TRBV12-3 or TRBV12-4 and TRBJ2-7; D remains unclear. This CDR3 has 12 amino acids. V was shortened by 4 bases and J by 3 bases, with 7 bases between the two germline ends. CDR3 DNA: TGTGCCAGCAGTTATCTCTACTACGAGCAGTACTTC. Protein product: CASSYLYYEQYF.

The chain carries TRBV11-1 and TRBJ2-5, with 8 positions matching TRBD1. The ends lost 7 bases at V and 1 base at J; junction bases unmatched: 14. The CDR3 has 17 amino acids. The germline gives CDR1 SGHAT, CDR2 FQDESV (reference sequence). This CDR3 reads CASTRGLLDRAQETQYF. The CDR3 region has the DNA TGTGCCAGCACCAGAGGACTCCTGGACAGGGCCCAAGAGACCCAGTACTTC.

In this sample, this clonotype turned up a few times. The V call is TRBV6-1, the J call TRBJ1-2, with 8 positions matching TRBD1. The V gene's germline CDR1 is MNHNS and CDR2 SASEGT. CDR3 length equals 15 residues. After removal of 5 bases from V and 3 bases from J, the junction contained 8 bases not matched to a gene. CDR3 loop: CASSQHPGQDYGYTF. DNA of the CDR3: TGTGCCAGCAGTCAACACCCGGGACAGGACTATGGCTACACCTTC.

The chain employs TRBV29-1 and TRBJ2-3, with 12 bases lining up with TRBD2. This CDR3 region has 14 residues. The trim removed 4 bases at V and 3 bases at J, leaving 2 bases unmatched. Germline V gene data show CDR1 as SQVTM and CDR2 as ANQGSEA. DNA for the CDR3: TGCAGCGTTGTCACTAGCGGGGGGACAGATACGCAGTATTTT. Translated, it gives CSVVTSGGTDTQYF.

The gene calls are TRBV6-1 and TRBJ2-7, with 8 bases identical to TRBD2. J lost 2 bases, V lost 5 bases, and 5 bases had no gene match. CDR3 length equals 14 residues. Germline V gene data show CDR1 as MNHNS and CDR2 as SASEGT. The CDR3 DNA is TGTGCCAGCAGTCAACTAGCGGAGGCCTACGAGCAGTACTTC. Protein sequence: CASSQLAEAYEQYF.

This clonotype was recorded once. The V and J genes are TRBV18 and TRBJ1-2, with D possibly TRBD1 on 5 matching bases. Germline-derived CDR1 and CDR2 are KGHSH and LQKENI. The CDR3 has 15 residues. V dropped 3 bases and J dropped 5 bases, with 16 bases sitting between them. The CDR3 loop is CASSPAGGGGYGYTF. The DNA of the CDR3 is TGTGCCAGCTCACCTGCAGGCGGGGGAGGTTATGGCTACACCTTC.

This chain links TRBV10-1 with TRBJ1-1; D unresolved. The CDR3 extends over 13 amino acids. The germline V gene has CDR1 WNHNN and CDR2 SYGVQD (reference sequence). Deletions cut 0 bases from V and 1 base from J, with 3 bases between. CDR3 sequence reads: CASSESGNTEAFF. CDR3 nucleotide sequence: TGCGCCAGCAGTGAGTCTGGGAACACTGAAGCTTTCTTT.

The count of this clonotype is one. CDR3 amino acids: CASSAGTGYNEQFF. CDR3 bases: TGCGCCAGCAGCGCCGGGACAGGGTACAATGAGCAGTTCTTC. The V gene is TRBV10-1, the J gene TRBJ2-1; the match to TRBD1 covers 9 bases. Trimming cost V 6 bases and J 4 bases; bases outside gene matches: 4. From germline, CDR1 is WNHNN and CDR2 SYGVQD (reference sequence). The CDR3 contains 14 residues.

The chain joins TRBV10-3 to TRBJ2-7, with TRBD2 matching over 10 bases. CDR3 length equals 15 residues. CDR1 and CDR2 from the germline V gene are ENHRY and SYGVKD. V was clipped by 8 bases and J by 2 bases; unmatched bases: 9. The CDR3 DNA is TGTGCCATCGCCCAAGGACTAGCGGACCCCTACGAGCAGTACTTC. It encodes CAIAQGLADPYEQYF.

This clonotype showed up just once. The chain carries TRBV15 and TRBJ1-3; 7 bases are shared with TRBD1. V was clipped by 3 bases and J by 6 bases; unmatched bases: 14. The CDR3 sequence is 17 residues long. Germline values: CDR1 LNHNV, CDR2 YYDKDF (reference sequence). The CDR3 nucleotides are TGTGCCACCAGCAGGGACGCTTCTACAGGGGAGGTAAACACCATATATTTT. Translated, it gives CATSRDASTGEVNTIYF.

V usage is TRBV11-3 and J usage is TRBJ2-1; no clear D. This CDR3 has 14 amino acids. Trimming took 7 bases from V and 5 from J, leaving 15 bases between them. Germline CDR1 is SGHNT and CDR2 is YENEEA. The CDR3 spells CASILGQKNNEQFF. The DNA of the CDR3 is TGTGCCAGCATACTCGGGCAGAAAAACAATGAGCAGTTCTTC.

This chain links TRBV5-4 with TRBJ2-1; no clear D gene. CDR3 length equals 16 residues. Germline V lookup: CDR1 SGHNT, CDR2 YYREEE (reference sequence). Trimming took 2 bases from V and 5 from J, leaving 17 bases between them. The CDR3 DNA follows: TGTGCCAGCAGCTTAGATGAGGTCAGTTGGCACAATGAGCAGTTCTTC. Amino acids: CASSLDEVSWHNEQFF.

V is TRBV6-4 and J is TRBJ2-1; a possible D gene is TRBD1 (5 bases). The V gene lost 2 bases and the J gene lost 0 bases, with 11 bases spanning the gap. Looked up from germline, CDR1 is MRHNA and CDR2 is SNTAGT. The CDR3 has 16 residues. The CDR3 region is CASSDRQISSYNEQFF. CDR3 DNA: TGTGCCAGCAGTGACCGACAGATAAGCTCCTACAATGAGCAGTTCTTC.

The chain joins TRBV11-3 to TRBJ2-5, with D uncertain. Germline values: CDR1 SGHNT, CDR2 YENEEA. This CDR3 region has 14 residues. Trimming cost V 2 bases and J 5 bases, with 12 bases left between them. The CDR3, as DNA: TGTGCCAGCAGCTTAATAAGCGCGCGGGAGACCCAGTACTTC. Encoded protein: CASSLISARETQYF. Looking up the rest from reference TRBV11-3 and TRBJ2-5 gives the full variable domain: EAGVVQSPRYKIIEKKQPVAFWCNPISGHNTLYWYLQNLGQGPELLIRYENEEAVDDSQLPKDRFSAERLKGVDSTLKIQPAELGDSAVYLCASSLISARETQYFGPGTRLLVL.

The chain combines TRBV13 with TRBJ1-5; TRBD1 is a possible D gene (6 bases). Trimming shortened V by 5 bases and J by 5 bases, and 16 bases separated the two germline ends. Germline CDR1 reads PRHDT; CDR2 reads FYEKMQ (reference sequence). The CDR3 runs 15 residues. CDR3 sequence: CASSPDRRGYQPQHF. DNA of the CDR3: TGTGCCAGCAGCCCAGACAGGCGGGGCTATCAGCCCCAGCATTTT.

The J gene is TRBJ2-7, the V gene TRBV10-3; the D is unclear. Trimming pared 10 bases from V and 4 bases from J, leaving 11 bases between. The CDR3 runs 11 residues. From germline, CDR1 is ENHRY and CDR2 SYGVKD. The CDR3 DNA follows: TGTGCCACCTTAGATTGGTACGAGCAGTACGTC. This encodes CATLDWYEQYV.

The genes are TRBV2 and TRBJ1-6; a possible D gene is TRBD1 (6 bases). There are 13 residues in the CDR3. Germline V CDR1 and CDR2: SNHLY, FYNNEI. V was pared by 10 bases and J by 6 bases, with 13 bases between. The CDR3 DNA reads TGTGCCACCAGGACAGACTTTAATTCACCCCTCCACTTT. It yields the protein CATRTDFNSPLHF. Variable domain in full (rest from reference TRBV2 and TRBJ1-6): EPEVTQTPSHQVTQMGQEVILRCVPISNHLYFYWYRQILGQKVEFLVSFYNNEISEKSEIFDDQFSVERPDGSNFTLKIRSTKLEDSAMYFCATRTDFNSPLHFGNGTRLTVT.

The chain employs TRBV20-1 and TRBJ2-7; perhaps D is TRBD1 or TRBD2 (5 bases each). Germline lookup yields CDR1 DFQATT and CDR2 SNEGSKA (reference sequence). V dropped 2 bases and J dropped 4 bases, with 9 bases sitting between them. The length of the CDR3 is 12 residues. The CDR3 loop reads CSARLGEYEQYF. In DNA, the CDR3 is TGCAGTGCTAGATTAGGGGAGTACGAGCAGTACTTC.

The chain joins TRBV11-1 to TRBJ2-6; no clear D gene. This CDR3 region has 13 residues. The V gene lost 4 bases and the J gene lost 4 bases, with 5 bases spanning the gap. Germline V gene sequence: CDR1 SGHAT, CDR2 FQDESV (reference sequence). The CDR3 spells CASSSQGANVLTF. Here the CDR3 DNA reads TGTGCCAGCAGCTCGCAGGGGGCCAACGTCCTGACTTTC.

The genes are TRBV11-3 and TRBJ2-1; 14 bases align to TRBD2. With 1 base clipped from V and 7 bases from J, the junction kept 6 bases outside the gene matches. CDR1 is SGHNT, CDR2 YENEEA, per germline. This CDR3 is 17 amino acids long. The chain's CDR3 is CASSLGETSGRANEQFF. The CDR3 bases are TGTGCCAGCAGCTTAGGGGAGACTAGCGGGAGGGCGAATGAGCAGTTCTTC.

The chain couples TRBV5-1 to TRBJ2-1, with D unresolved. Germline-derived CDR1 and CDR2 are SGHRS and YFSETQ. The CDR3 consists of 11 residues. Trimming left V 4 bases short and J 8 bases short, with 7 bases between. The DNA of the CDR3 is TGCGCCAGCAGCATCGGCGATGAGCAGTTCTTC. It translates to CASSIGDEQFF.

The rearrangement joins TRBV11-3 to TRBJ1-3; D gene ambiguous. Trimming took off 2 bases at V and 3 bases at J, with 11 bases between the two ends. Germline CDR1 SGHNT, CDR2 YENEEA. The CDR3 has 15 residues. The CDR3 DNA follows: TGTGCCAGCAGCTTAACGTTTGGGGTTGGAAACACCATATATTTT. Its translation is CASSLTFGVGNTIYF.

V usage is TRBV20-1 and J usage is TRBJ1-6; D is unresolved. Germline V CDR1 and CDR2: DFQATT, SNEGSKA (reference sequence). Trimming pared 4 bases from V and 5 bases from J, leaving 12 bases between. The CDR3 consists of 14 residues. The CDR3 protein is CSAIVSAHNSPLHF. In DNA, the CDR3 is TGCAGTGCTATTGTTTCGGCCCATAATTCACCCCTCCACTTT.

V is TRBV11-1 and J is TRBJ1-1; D not resolved. Trimming took 5 bases from V and 5 from J, leaving 15 bases between them. The CDR3 consists of 14 residues. Looked up from germline, CDR1 is SGHAT and CDR2 is FQDESV (reference sequence). The CDR3 region is CASSPKGPRTEAFF. The CDR3 region has the DNA TGTGCCAGCAGCCCTAAAGGGCCGCGGACTGAAGCTTTCTTT.

The chain has TRBV12-3 or TRBV12-4 and TRBJ1-2, with 7 bases lining up with TRBD1. The trim removed 5 bases at V and 5 bases at J, leaving 8 bases unmatched. The CDR3 is 14 amino acids. CDR3 DNA: TGTGCCAGCAGTACCGGGACAGCATTATATGGCTACACCTTC. As protein: CASSTGTALYGYTF.

This clonotype was found a few times. V gene TRBV24-1 combines with J gene TRBJ1-1; 9 bases agree with TRBD1. The CDR3 is 16 residues long. V shed 2 bases, J shed 0 bases, and the junction held 3 bases outside the gene matches. Germline V gene data show CDR1 as KGHDR and CDR2 as SFDVKD. CDR3 in amino acids: CATSDSGTGMNTEAFF. Here the CDR3 DNA reads TGTGCCACCAGTGATTCCGGGACAGGGATGAACACTGAAGCTTTCTTT.

This chain connects TRBV11-3 to TRBJ2-7, with D maybe TRBD2 (5 bases). Germline V gene data show CDR1 as SGHNT and CDR2 as YENEEA. Trimming shortened V by 1 base and J by 7 bases, and 14 bases separated the two germline ends. The CDR3 spans 14 residues. The CDR3 here is CASSLAGRDNEQYF. The CDR3 region has the DNA TGTGCCAGCAGCTTAGCTGGTCGGGATAATGAGCAGTACTTC.

The V call is TRBV20-1, the J call TRBJ1-1, with D possibly TRBD1 on 6 matching bases. The CDR3 runs 15 residues. Germline V gives CDR1 DFQATT, CDR2 SNEGSKA (reference sequence). The V end was cut by 3 bases, the J end by 2 bases, with 16 bases between. The chain's CDR3 is CSASHPAGENTEAFF. CDR3 coding DNA: TGCAGTGCTAGTCATCCGGCAGGGGAAAACACTGAAGCTTTCTTT.

The chain uses TRBV11-2 and TRBJ1-3; no firm D call. The CDR3 contains 12 residues. V dropped 6 bases and J dropped 4 bases, with 7 bases sitting between them. Per the germline V gene, CDR1 is SGHAT and CDR2 is FQNNGV. The DNA of the CDR3 is TGTGCCAGCAGGGGAGACGGAAACACCATATATTTT. It specifies CASRGDGNTIYF.

By frequency in the sample, this clonotype is hyperexpanded. This sequence joins TRBV4-1 and TRBJ2-5; D is uncertain. The germline gives CDR1 MGHRA, CDR2 YSYEKL. The CDR3 runs 15 residues. Trimming removed 0 bases at V and 7 bases at J, with 15 bases between. The CDR3 protein is CASSQDGAGSVTQYF. Written as DNA, the CDR3 is TGCGCCAGCAGCCAAGATGGCGCAGGAAGTGTGACCCAGTACTTC.